Listed below are T cell receptor beta chains from one sample, sequenced in a study of blood T cells in healthy people across ages. Via MiXCR, TCRdb re-called the 5' RACE reads, giving one row per CDR3 protein. The sample lists more than 900,000 distinct CDR3 sequences, just under 30% seen once, with 9.5% to 13% in the top ten. A further study also used this sample, focusing on T cells of mothers and their children.

Input material: blood. The receptors were gathered from a woman in her thirties or forties in good health. CDR3s include the opening cysteine and the closing phenylalanine or tryptophan. Fields, in order: V gene, clone size, J gene, D gene, CDR3 protein, CDR3 DNA. The D gene is left open where the match is weak. The size field is filled for only some rows; it gives once, few, many or a size class.

v_call: TRBV5-1; clone_size: many; j_call: TRBJ2-5; d_call: TRBD2; cdr3_aa: CASSVGNLAGVQETQYF; cdr3_nt: TGCGCCAGCAGCGTCGGAAATCTAGCGGGGGTACAAGAGACCCAGTACTTC
v_call: TRBV6-4; clone_size: many; j_call: TRBJ2-1; d_call: TRBD1; cdr3_aa: CASSESPGGNEQFF; cdr3_nt: TGTGCCAGCAGTGAATCTCCAGGGGGCAATGAGCAGTTCTTC
v_call: TRBV7-9; clone_size: -; j_call: TRBJ2-1; d_call: -; cdr3_aa: CASSLSRVWVDNEQFF; cdr3_nt: TGTGCCAGCAGCTTATCCCGGGTATGGGTTGACAATGAGCAGTTCTTC
v_call: TRBV9; clone_size: -; j_call: TRBJ2-3; d_call: -; cdr3_aa: CASSVDRVVRDTQYF; cdr3_nt: TGTGCCAGCAGCGTAGACAGGGTGGTCAGAGATACGCAGTATTTT
v_call: TRBV13; clone_size: many; j_call: TRBJ2-7; d_call: -; cdr3_aa: CASSLGPGYEQYF; cdr3_nt: TGTGCCAGCAGCTTAGGTCCGGGGTACGAGCAGTACTTC
v_call: TRBV12-3/TRBV12-4; clone_size: -; j_call: TRBJ1-2; d_call: -; cdr3_aa: CASSPGGGPGYGYTF; cdr3_nt: TGTGCCAGCAGTCCCGGGGGAGGACCTGGTTATGGCTACACCTTC
v_call: TRBV28; clone_size: -; j_call: TRBJ2-7; d_call: TRBD2; cdr3_aa: CASSMGLAGHEQYF; cdr3_nt: TGTGCCAGCAGCATGGGACTAGCGGGGCACGAGCAGTACTTC
v_call: TRBV15; clone_size: few; j_call: TRBJ2-7; d_call: -; cdr3_aa: CATSRDRAGHEQYF; cdr3_nt: TGTGCCACCAGCAGAGATAGGGCAGGGCACGAGCAGTACTTC
v_call: TRBV5-1; clone_size: -; j_call: TRBJ1-1; d_call: -; cdr3_aa: CASSLAPSDTGAFF; cdr3_nt: TGCGCCAGCAGCTTGGCCCCCTCTGACACTGGAGCTTTCTTT
v_call: TRBV7-2; clone_size: -; j_call: TRBJ1-2; d_call: TRBD1; cdr3_aa: CASSLDFTGTGNGYTF; cdr3_nt: TGTGCCAGCAGCTTAGATTTTACCGGGACAGGGAACGGCTACACCTTC
v_call: TRBV28; clone_size: -; j_call: TRBJ2-3; d_call: -; cdr3_aa: CASSFQLGTDTQYF; cdr3_nt: TGTGCCAGCAGTTTCCAATTGGGCACAGATACGCAGTATTTT
v_call: TRBV5-1; clone_size: -; j_call: TRBJ2-3; d_call: TRBD2; cdr3_aa: CASSLWGGLAGITDTQYF; cdr3_nt: TGCGCCAGCAGCTTGTGGGGGGGACTAGCGGGGATCACAGATACGCAGTATTTT
v_call: TRBV5-6; clone_size: few; j_call: TRBJ1-2; d_call: TRBD1; cdr3_aa: CASSQWDRRNYGYTF; cdr3_nt: TGTGCCAGCAGCCAATGGGACAGAAGAAACTATGGCTACACCTTC
v_call: TRBV7-2; clone_size: many; j_call: TRBJ1-2; d_call: -; cdr3_aa: CASSLVNYGYTF; cdr3_nt: TGTGCCAGCAGCTTAGTAAACTATGGCTACACCTTC
v_call: TRBV7-9; clone_size: -; j_call: TRBJ2-6; d_call: -; cdr3_aa: CASSLFRQTGSGANVQTF; cdr3_nt: TGTGCCAGCAGCTTATTTAGACAGACCGGCTCTGGGGCCAACGTCCAGACTTTC
v_call: TRBV27; clone_size: -; j_call: TRBJ2-3; d_call: -; cdr3_aa: CASSLFYGTDTQYF; cdr3_nt: TGTGCCAGCAGTTTATTTTACGGCACAGATACGCAGTATTTT
v_call: TRBV5-1; clone_size: -; j_call: TRBJ2-7; d_call: TRBD1; cdr3_aa: CASSLESGDRASEQYF; cdr3_nt: TGCGCCAGCAGCTTGGAAAGTGGGGACAGGGCAAGCGAGCAGTACTTC
v_call: TRBV20-1; clone_size: many; j_call: TRBJ2-5; d_call: -; cdr3_aa: CSASDGPVETQYF; cdr3_nt: TGCAGTGCTAGCGACGGTCCGGTAGAGACCCAGTACTTC
v_call: TRBV5-1; clone_size: many; j_call: TRBJ2-6; d_call: -; cdr3_aa: CASSPRGAGANVLTF; cdr3_nt: TGTGCCAGCAGCCCCCGCGGGGCTGGGGCCAACGTCCTGACTTTC
v_call: TRBV28; clone_size: few; j_call: TRBJ2-3; d_call: -; cdr3_aa: CASSSVWGADTQYF; cdr3_nt: TGTGCCAGCAGTTCGGTCTGGGGCGCAGATACGCAGTATTTT
v_call: TRBV28; clone_size: -; j_call: TRBJ2-7; d_call: TRBD1; cdr3_aa: CASSLPQRQGLYEQYF; cdr3_nt: TGTGCCAGCAGTTTACCCCAGAGACAGGGGCTCTACGAGCAGTACTTC
v_call: TRBV20-1; clone_size: few; j_call: TRBJ1-1; d_call: -; cdr3_aa: CSARDGSGDPNTEAFF; cdr3_nt: TGCAGTGCTAGAGATGGGTCAGGAGACCCGAACACTGAAGCTTTCTTT
v_call: TRBV27; clone_size: many; j_call: TRBJ2-5; d_call: TRBD2; cdr3_aa: CASSSWRGFQETQYF; cdr3_nt: TGTGCCAGCAGTTCATGGCGGGGGTTCCAAGAGACCCAGTACTTC
v_call: TRBV12-3/TRBV12-4; clone_size: -; j_call: TRBJ2-1; d_call: -; cdr3_aa: CASSLSSGRRHNEQFF; cdr3_nt: TGTGCCAGCAGTTTAAGCTCGGGGAGGAGACACAATGAGCAGTTCTTC
v_call: TRBV4-2; clone_size: -; j_call: TRBJ2-7; d_call: TRBD2; cdr3_aa: CASSQDPSGSSYEQYF; cdr3_nt: TGTGCCAGCAGCCAAGATCCTAGCGGGAGTTCCTACGAGCAGTACTTC
v_call: TRBV20-1; clone_size: -; j_call: TRBJ2-2; d_call: -; cdr3_aa: CSASSTAANTGELFF; cdr3_nt: TGCAGTGCTAGTTCAACGGCGGCGAACACCGGGGAGCTGTTTTTT